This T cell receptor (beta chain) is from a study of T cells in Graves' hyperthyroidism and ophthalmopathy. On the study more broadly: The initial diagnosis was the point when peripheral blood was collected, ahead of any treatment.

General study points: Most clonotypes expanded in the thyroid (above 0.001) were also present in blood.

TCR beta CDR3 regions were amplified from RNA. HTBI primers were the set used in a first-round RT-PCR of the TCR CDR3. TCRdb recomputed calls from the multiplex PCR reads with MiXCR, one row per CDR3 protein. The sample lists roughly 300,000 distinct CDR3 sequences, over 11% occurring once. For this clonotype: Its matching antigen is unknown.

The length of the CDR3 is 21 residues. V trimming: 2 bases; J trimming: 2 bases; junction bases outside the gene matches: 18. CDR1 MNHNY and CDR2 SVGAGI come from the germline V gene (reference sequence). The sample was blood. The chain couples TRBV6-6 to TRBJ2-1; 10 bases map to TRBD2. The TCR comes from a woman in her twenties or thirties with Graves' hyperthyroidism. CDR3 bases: TGTGCCAGCAGTTACCTCAATCCTCTCGTACTAGCGGGATCGACCTACAATGAGCAGTTCTTC. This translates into CASSYLNPLVLAGSTYNEQFF.